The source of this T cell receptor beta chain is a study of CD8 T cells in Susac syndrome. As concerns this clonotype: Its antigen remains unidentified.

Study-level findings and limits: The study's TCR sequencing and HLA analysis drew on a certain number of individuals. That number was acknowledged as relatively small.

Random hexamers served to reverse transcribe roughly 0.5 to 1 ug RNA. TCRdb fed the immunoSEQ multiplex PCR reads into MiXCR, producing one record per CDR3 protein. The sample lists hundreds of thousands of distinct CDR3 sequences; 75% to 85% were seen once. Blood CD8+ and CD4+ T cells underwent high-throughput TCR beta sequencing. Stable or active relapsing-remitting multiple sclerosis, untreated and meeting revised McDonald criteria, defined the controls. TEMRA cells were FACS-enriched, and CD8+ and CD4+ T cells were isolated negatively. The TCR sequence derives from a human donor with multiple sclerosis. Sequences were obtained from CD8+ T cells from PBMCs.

CDR3 loop: CASSYYGGDQETQYF. The CDR3 DNA sequence: TGTGCCAGCAGTTACTATGGTGGGGATCAAGAGACCCAGTACTTC. The chain is built from TRBV6-5 and TRBJ2-5; D ambiguous. The V end lost 1 base, the J end lost 2 bases, and 11 bases lay between the germline ends. CDR1 and CDR2 (germline): MNHEY, SVGAGI. The CDR3 runs to 15 residues.